This TCR beta chain was captured by sequencing in a study of T cell responses to AZD1222 COVID-19 vaccine. On this clone: The antigen remains unidentified.

Only in-frame clones appear in the TCRdb table, and some are missing; sequencing was by immunoSEQ multiplex PCR. Here the sample spans roughly 130,000 clones, 90% to 95% being singletons. Samples with a second dose at about 4 or about 12 weeks were pooled together. Findings and caveats of the study: Females outnumbered males among donors, who were mostly white British; clonal diversity was possibly underestimated. Just 5 or 6 AZD1222 recipients tested seropositive at baseline. Nearly half of spike-specific TCRs reportedly target unmutated variant regions.

The TCR was taken from an adult who received the AZD1222 COVID-19 vaccine. Sequencing was performed on peripheral blood, taken 28 days after the second AZD1222 dose.

The CDR3 region has the DNA TGTGCCAGCAGCCCCAGGGGGGGCACTGAAGCTTTCTTT. This codes for CASSPRGGTEAFF. This chain uses TRBV7-9 with TRBJ1-1, with 7 bases lining up with TRBD1. V gave up 5 bases and J gave up 4 bases; unmatched junction bases: 4. The germline CDR1 and CDR2 sequences are SEHNR and FQNEAQ (reference sequence). The CDR3 runs 13 residues.